The T cell receptor (beta chain) under discussion was sequenced for a study of shared clonotypes between healthy human individuals. Study observations and caveats: Rarefaction showed sorted-subset sequencing was incomplete despite large depth. Memory subsets generally showed lower estimated richness than naive subsets.

The CDR3 spans 13 residues. The germline V gene has CDR1 KGHSH and CDR2 LQKENI. Trimming took off 4 bases at V and 6 bases at J, with 12 bases between the two ends. Measured with immunoSEQ multiplex PCR; TCRdb has only the in-frame clones, and not every one. The sample shows around 200,000 clones, approximately 70% of them seen only once. Those who donated were healthy HIV-negative adults, with no recent acute infections or vaccinations reported. Donors were Caucasian adults residing in Nashville, Tennessee, USA. This clone was observed a handful of times. What it binds is unknown. This sequence originates from a man younger than 45 in good health. The source material was memory CD4+ T cells sorted from blood. The subset is: CD45RA-negative fraction. The chain couples TRBV18 to TRBJ1-1, with TRBD1 as a possible D gene (5 bases). The CDR3 sequence: CASSQTADPEAFF. In nucleotides, the CDR3 is TGTGCCAGCTCACAGACAGCAGACCCTGAAGCTTTCTTT.